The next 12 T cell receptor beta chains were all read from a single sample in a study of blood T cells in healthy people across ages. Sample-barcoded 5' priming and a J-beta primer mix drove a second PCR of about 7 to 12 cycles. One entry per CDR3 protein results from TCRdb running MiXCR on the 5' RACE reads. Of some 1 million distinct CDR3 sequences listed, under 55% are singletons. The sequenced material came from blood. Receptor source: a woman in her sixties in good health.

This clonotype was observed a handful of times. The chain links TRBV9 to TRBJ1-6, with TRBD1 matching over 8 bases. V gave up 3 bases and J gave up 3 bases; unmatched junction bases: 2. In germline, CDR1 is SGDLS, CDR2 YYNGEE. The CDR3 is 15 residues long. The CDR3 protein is CASSAGQGYNSPLHF. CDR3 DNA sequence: TGTGCCAGCAGCGCTGGACAGGGCTATAATTCACCCCTCCACTTT.

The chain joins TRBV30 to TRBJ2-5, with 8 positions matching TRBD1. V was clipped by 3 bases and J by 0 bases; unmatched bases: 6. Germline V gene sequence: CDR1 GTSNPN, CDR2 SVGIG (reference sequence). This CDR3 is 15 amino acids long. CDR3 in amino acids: CAWRADRVHQETQYF. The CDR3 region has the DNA TGTGCCTGGAGGGCGGACAGGGTGCACCAAGAGACCCAGTACTTC.

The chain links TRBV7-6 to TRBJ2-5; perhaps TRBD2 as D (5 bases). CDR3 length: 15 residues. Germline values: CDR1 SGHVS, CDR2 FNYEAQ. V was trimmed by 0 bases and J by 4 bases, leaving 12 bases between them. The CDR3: CASSLAGGKGETQYF. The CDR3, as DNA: TGTGCCAGCAGCTTAGCCGGAGGAAAGGGAGAGACCCAGTACTTC.

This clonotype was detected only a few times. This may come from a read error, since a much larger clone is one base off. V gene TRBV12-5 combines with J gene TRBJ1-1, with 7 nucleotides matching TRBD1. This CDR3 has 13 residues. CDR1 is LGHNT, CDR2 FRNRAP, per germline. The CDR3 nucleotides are TGTGCTAGGGGTTTGGGGCAGGGGGCTGAAGCTTTCTTT. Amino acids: CARGLGQGAEAFF.

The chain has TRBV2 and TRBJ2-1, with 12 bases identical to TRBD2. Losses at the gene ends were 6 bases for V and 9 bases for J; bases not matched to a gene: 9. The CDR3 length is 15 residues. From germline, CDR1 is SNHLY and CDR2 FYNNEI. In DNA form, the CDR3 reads TGTGCCAGCAGACCCCTAGCGGGAGGGAATGGTGAGCAGTTCTTC. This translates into CASRPLAGGNGEQFF.

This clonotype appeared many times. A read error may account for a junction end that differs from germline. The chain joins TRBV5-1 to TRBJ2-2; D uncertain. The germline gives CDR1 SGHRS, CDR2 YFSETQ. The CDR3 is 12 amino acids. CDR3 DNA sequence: TGTGCCAGCAGTTTTGACACCGGGGAGCTGTTTTTT. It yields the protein CASSFDTGELFF.

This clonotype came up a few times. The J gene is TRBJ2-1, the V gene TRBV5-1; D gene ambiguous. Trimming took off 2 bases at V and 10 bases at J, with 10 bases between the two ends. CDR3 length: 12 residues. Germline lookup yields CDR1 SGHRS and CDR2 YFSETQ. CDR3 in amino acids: CASSFPGQEQFF. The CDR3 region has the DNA TGCGCCAGCAGCTTCCCGGGCCAAGAGCAGTTCTTC. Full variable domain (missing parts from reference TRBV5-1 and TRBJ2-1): KAGVTQTPRYLIKTRGQQVTLSCSPISGHRSVSWYQQTPGQGLQFLFEYFSETQRNKGNFPGRFSGRQFSNSRSEMNVSTLELGDSALYLCASSFPGQEQFFGPGTRLTVL.

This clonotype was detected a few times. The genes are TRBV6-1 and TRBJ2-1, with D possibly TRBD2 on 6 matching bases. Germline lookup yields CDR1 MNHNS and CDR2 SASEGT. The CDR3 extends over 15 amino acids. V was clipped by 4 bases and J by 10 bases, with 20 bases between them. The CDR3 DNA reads TGTGCCAGCAGTGCGACTAGGGGCGTATCTGAGGAGCAGTTCTTC. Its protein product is CASSATRGVSEEQFF.

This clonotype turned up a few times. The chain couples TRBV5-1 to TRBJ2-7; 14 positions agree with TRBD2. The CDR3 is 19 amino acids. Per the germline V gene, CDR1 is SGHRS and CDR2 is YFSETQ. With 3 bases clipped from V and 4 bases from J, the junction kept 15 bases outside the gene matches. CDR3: CASSYGTSGRRRAAYEQYF. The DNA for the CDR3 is TGCGCCAGCAGCTACGGGACTAGCGGGAGAAGGAGAGCCGCATACGAGCAGTACTTC.

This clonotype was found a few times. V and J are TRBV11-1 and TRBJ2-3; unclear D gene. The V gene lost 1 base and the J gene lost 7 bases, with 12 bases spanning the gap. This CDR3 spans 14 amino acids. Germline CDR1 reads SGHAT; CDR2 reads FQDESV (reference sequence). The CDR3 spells CASSLGLARNTQYF. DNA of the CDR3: TGTGCCAGCAGCTTAGGACTTGCTAGGAATACGCAGTATTTT.

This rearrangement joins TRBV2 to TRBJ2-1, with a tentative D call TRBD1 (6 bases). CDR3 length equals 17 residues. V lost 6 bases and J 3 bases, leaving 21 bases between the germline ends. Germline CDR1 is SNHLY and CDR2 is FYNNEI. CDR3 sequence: CASSNIMTGRYYNEQFF. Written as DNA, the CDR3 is TGTGCCAGCAGCAATATAATGACAGGTCGCTACTACAATGAGCAGTTCTTC.

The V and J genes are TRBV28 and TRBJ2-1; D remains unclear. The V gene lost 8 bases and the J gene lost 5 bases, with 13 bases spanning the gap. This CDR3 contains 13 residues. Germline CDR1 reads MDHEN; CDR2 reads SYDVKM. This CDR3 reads CASGRRIDNEQFF. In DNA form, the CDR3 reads TGTGCCAGCGGTAGGCGAATCGACAATGAGCAGTTCTTC.